This is a list of T cell receptor beta chains from one sample in a study of cytomegalovirus exposure and HLA in healthy donors. Assay used: immunoSEQ multiplex PCR; TCRdb lists only in-frame clones, some missing. The repertoire consists of under 55,000 clones, with 60% to 75% occurring once and the leading ten covering about 9.1%. The sequenced sample was PBMCs. The receptors stem from a woman aged 50 to 65 in good health and CMV-seronegative. Each CDR3 is given with its conserved first and last residue. Fields, in order: clone size, D gene, J gene, V gene, CDR3 protein, CDR3 DNA. The D gene is left open where the match is weak. Clone size is not always given. Where it is, it says once, few, many or a class for expanded clones.

>.|TRBD1|TRBJ2-7|TRBV28
CASSPTGSTYEQYF
TGTGCCAGCAGTCCGACAGGGTCTACCTACGAGCAGTACTTC
>.|.|TRBJ2-5|TRBV2
CASLGLAQYF
TGTGCCAGCCTCGGGTTAGCCCAGTACTTC
>few|TRBD1|TRBJ1-5|TRBV28
CASSSGTGRQPQHF
TGTGCCAGCAGTTCGGGGACAGGGAGACAGCCCCAGCATTTT
>.|.|TRBJ1-1|TRBV30
CANPGGAGTEAFF
TGTGCCAATCCCGGAGGGGCGGGAACTGAAGCTTTCTTT
>.|.|TRBJ1-1|TRBV19
CASYPTGEGTEAFF
TGTGCCAGCTACCCGACAGGTGAGGGCACTGAAGCTTTCTTT
>.|.|TRBJ2-2|TRBV5-5
CASSPTPPGNTGELFF
TGTGCCAGCAGCCCGACGCCCCCAGGGAACACCGGGGAGCTGTTTTTT
>.|.|TRBJ2-5|TRBV19
CASSIGREETQYF
TGTGCCAGTAGTATTGGCAGGGAAGAGACCCAGTACTTC
>once|TRBD1|TRBJ2-3|TRBV7-9
CASSSQGALDTQYF
TGTGCCAGCAGCTCACAGGGGGCCTTAGATACGCAGTATTTT
>.|TRBD1|TRBJ1-5|TRBV9
CARPRDRESNQPQHF
TGTGCCAGACCAAGGGACAGGGAGAGCAATCAGCCCCAGCATTTT
>.|TRBD1|TRBJ1-5|TRBV9
CASSSGQGVQPQHF
TGTGCCAGCAGCTCGGGACAGGGGGTCCAGCCCCAGCATTTT
>few|TRBD1|TRBJ2-7|TRBV7-9
CASGSRTGLIEQYF
TGTGCCAGCGGCTCCCGGACAGGGTTAATCGAGCAGTACTTC
>few|TRBD1|TRBJ1-1|TRBV6-1
CASSVRQGVGDTEAFF
TGTGCCAGCAGTGTTAGGCAGGGGGTGGGGGACACTGAAGCTTTCTTT
>.|TRBD1|TRBJ2-7|TRBV7-8
CASSIDRDTRYEQYF
TGTGCCAGCAGCATTGACAGGGATACTCGCTACGAGCAGTACTTC
>.|TRBD1|TRBJ2-1|TRBV19
CASSPGGFEQFF
TGTGCCAGTAGTCCAGGGGGCTTTGAGCAGTTCTTC
>few|.|TRBJ2-7|TRBV6-1
CASSEVASALEQYF
TGTGCCAGCAGTGAAGTTGCTAGCGCCCTCGAGCAGTACTTC
>few|.|TRBJ1-5|TRBV19
CASSNRGNQPQHF
TGTGCCAGTAGTAATCGGGGCAATCAGCCCCAGCATTTT
>.|TRBD1|TRBJ2-7|TRBV11-2
CASSLRQGRDYEQYF
TGTGCCAGCAGCTTACGACAGGGGCGGGACTACGAGCAGTACTTC
>.|TRBD1|TRBJ1-1|TRBV2
CASNSGQGALGTEAFF
TGTGCCAGCAATTCGGGACAGGGGGCTTTGGGGACTGAAGCTTTCTTT
>.|TRBD1|TRBJ2-2|TRBV2
CASMTGVDTGELFF
TGTGCCAGCATGACAGGGGTGGACACCGGGGAGCTGTTTTTT
>.|.|TRBJ2-6|TRBV27
CASSPSSGANVLTF
TGTGCCAGCAGTCCGAGCTCTGGGGCCAACGTCCTGACTTTC
>.|TRBD1|TRBJ2-5|TRBV30
CAWSQTGTAARETQYF
TGTGCCTGGAGTCAGACCGGGACAGCCGCGCGAGAGACCCAGTACTTC
>.|.|TRBJ1-1|TRBV30
CAWRAWTENTEAFF
TGTGCCTGGAGGGCTTGGACAGAGAACACTGAAGCTTTCTTT
>.|TRBD2|TRBJ2-3|TRBV13
CASSPRGGGSTDTQYF
TGTGCCAGCAGCCCGAGGGGCGGGGGGAGCACAGATACGCAGTATTTT
>.|.|TRBJ2-1|TRBV7-3
CASRVISGLNNEQFF
TGTGCCAGCAGGGTGATCAGCGGGTTGAACAATGAGCAGTTCTTC
>.|.|TRBJ1-1|TRBV15
CAVRIGLLNTEAFF
TGTGCCGTACGAATTGGACTGCTGAACACTGAAGCTTTCTTT
>few|TRBD1|TRBJ1-3|TRBV10-3
CAISARQGQGAEERTIYF
TGTGCCATCAGTGCGCGACAAGGACAGGGGGCGGAAGAGCGGACCATATATTTT
>.|.|TRBJ2-3|TRBV18
CASSAGPGSDTQYF
TGTGCCAGCTCTGCCGGTCCAGGATCAGATACGCAGTATTTT
>.|TRBD1|TRBJ1-4|TRBV6-5
CASSTGEALDEKLFF
TGTGCCAGCAGTACAGGGGAAGCGCTGGACGAAAAACTGTTTTTT
>.|.|TRBJ1-2|TRBV19
CASSDFTGRYGYTF
TGTGCCAGTAGTGACTTTACGGGTCGCTATGGCTACACCTTC
>.|.|TRBJ2-3|TRBV5-4
CASSSRKGSDTQYF
TGTGCCAGCAGCTCAAGAAAGGGGTCAGATACGCAGTATTTT
>.|TRBD1|TRBJ1-1|TRBV5-1
CASSSTGDTEAFF
TGCGCCAGCAGCTCAACAGGGGACACTGAAGCTTTCTTT
>.|.|TRBJ1-1|TRBV6-5
CASSTPGQGSTEAFF
TGTGCCAGCAGTACCCCCGGGCAGGGGAGCACTGAAGCTTTCTTT
>.|.|TRBJ2-1|TRBV2
CASRGAGEQFF
TGTGCCAGCAGGGGAGCTGGTGAGCAGTTCTTC
>.|.|TRBJ1-4|TRBV28
CASSLTGFGEKLFF
TGTGCCAGCAGTTTAACAGGGTTTGGTGAAAAACTGTTTTTT
>.|.|TRBJ2-3|TRBV11-3
CASSLGGLSTDTQYF
TGTGCCAGCAGCTTAGGGGGACTCAGCACAGATACGCAGTATTTT
>.|TRBD2|TRBJ2-1|TRBV19
CASSPLAGAWSEQFF
TGTGCCAGTAGCCCCCTGGCGGGAGCATGGTCTGAGCAGTTCTTC
>.|.|TRBJ2-7|TRBV6-1
CASSREDFYEQYF
TGTGCCAGCAGTCGTGAGGATTTCTACGAGCAGTACTTC
>.|.|TRBJ2-7|TRBV27
CASSLFGGSPNEQYF
TGTGCCAGCAGTTTGTTTGGCGGTTCACCAAACGAGCAGTACTTC
>.|.|TRBJ2-2|TRBV2
CASGRESNTGELFF
TGTGCCAGCGGTCGGGAGTCGAACACCGGGGAGCTGTTTTTT
>.|.|TRBJ2-5|TRBV28
CASSFGGSRETQYF
TGTGCCAGCAGTTTTGGGGGCAGTAGGGAGACCCAGTACTTC
>.|.|TRBJ1-5|TRBV28
CASSPGSYGDQPQHF
TGTGCCAGCAGCCCTGGCAGCTACGGAGATCAGCCCCAGCATTTT